Listed here is a single T cell receptor (beta chain). The sample is drawn from a study of blood T cell repertoires in COVID-19. Trimming at V came to 4 bases and at J to 3 bases, leaving 6 bases not matched to a gene. The germline V gene encodes CDR1 SGHRS and CDR2 YFSETQ. The CDR3 has 15 residues. The repertoire was sequenced with immunoSEQ multiplex PCR; TCRdb's copy has only in-frame clones and lacks some. The profile shows fewer than 85,000 clones, roughly 80% of them singletons. The genes are TRBV5-1 and TRBJ2-3, with 9 bases identical to TRBD1. The source is a man between 65 and 85 years old with COVID-19, enrolled during active disease. Material for sequencing was peripheral blood. CDR3 protein: CASSLGQGKTDTQYF. CDR3 in DNA: TGCGCCAGCAGCCTAGGACAGGGGAAAACAGATACGCAGTATTTT. Drawing the rest from reference TRBV5-1 and TRBJ2-3, the complete variable domain is KAGVTQTPRYLIKTRGQQVTLSCSPISGHRSVSWYQQTPGQGLQFLFEYFSETQRNKGNFPGRFSGRQFSNSRSEMNVSTLELGDSALYLCASSLGQGKTDTQYFGPGTRLTVL.